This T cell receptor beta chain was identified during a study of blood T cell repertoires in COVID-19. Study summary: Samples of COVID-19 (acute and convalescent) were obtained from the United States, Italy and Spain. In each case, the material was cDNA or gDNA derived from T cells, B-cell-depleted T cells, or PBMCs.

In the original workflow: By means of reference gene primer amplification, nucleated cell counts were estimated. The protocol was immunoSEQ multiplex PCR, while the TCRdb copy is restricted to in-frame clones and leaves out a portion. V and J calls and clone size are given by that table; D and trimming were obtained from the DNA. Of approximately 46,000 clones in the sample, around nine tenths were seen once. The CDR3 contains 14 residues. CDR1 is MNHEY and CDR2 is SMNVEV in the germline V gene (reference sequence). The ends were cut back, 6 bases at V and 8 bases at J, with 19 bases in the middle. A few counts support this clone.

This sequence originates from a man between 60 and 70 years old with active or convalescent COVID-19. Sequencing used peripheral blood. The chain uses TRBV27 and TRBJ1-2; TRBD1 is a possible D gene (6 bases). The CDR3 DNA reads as TGTGCCAGCAGCCACACCAGGGGCGTGGAGGGCTACACCTTC. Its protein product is CASSHTRGVEGYTF.